These 25 T cell receptor beta chains came from one sample sequenced in a study of a mutant IDH1 vaccine in newly diagnosed glioma. The time point denotes: week 35, safety follow-up. It was 300 ug of mutant IDH1 20-mer peptide that made up each vaccine dose, given with topical imiquimod. Libraries were prepared by immunoSEQ multiplex PCR; TCRdb keeps only in-frame clonotypes and omits some of them. The sample has approximately 50,000 clones; 76% are singletons. What these receptors recognize is not known. Sample: PBMCs, taken from a glioma patient whose treatment included an IDH1 peptide vaccine. The receptors stem from a man aged 35-49 years with glioma.

The V and J genes are TRBV5-1 and TRBJ2-1; tentative D call: TRBD1 (6 bases). With 4 bases removed from V and 10 bases from J, the gap between germline ends came to 24 bases. The germline V gene has CDR1 SGHRS and CDR2 YFSETQ. This CDR3 has 16 amino acids. The CDR3 spells CASSPTTGPNGIEQFF. The CDR3 DNA sequence: TGCGCCAGCAGCCCTACAACAGGGCCCAATGGCATCGAGCAGTTCTTC.

This clone was seen more than once but under ten times. V gene TRBV29-1 combines with J gene TRBJ1-5, with D possibly TRBD1 on 5 matching bases. The CDR3 contains 14 residues. Between the trimmed V and J ends, which lost 6 bases and 0 bases, there was a span of 12 bases. The V gene's germline CDR1 is SQVTM and CDR2 ANQGSEA. The CDR3 sequence: CSVATGNSNQPQHF. In nucleotides, the CDR3 is TGCAGCGTAGCCACAGGTAATAGCAATCAGCCCCAGCATTTT.

The chain uses TRBV6-6 and TRBJ2-2; D is undetermined. This CDR3 has 14 residues. V was trimmed by 0 bases and J by 6 bases, leaving 8 bases between them. Germline V lookup: CDR1 MNHNY, CDR2 SVGAGI (reference sequence). Here the CDR3 DNA reads TGTGCCAGCAGTTACTCGAAGGATTCCGGGGAGCTGTTTTTT. Translating it yields CASSYSKDSGELFF.

The rearrangement uses TRBV5-6 and TRBJ2-1; TRBD1 is a possible D gene (5 bases). Trimming left V 0 bases short and J 8 bases short, with 9 bases between. The CDR3 is 13 residues long. Germline CDR1 SGHDT, CDR2 YYEEEE. Here the CDR3 reads CASSLAGFDEQFF. CDR3 DNA: TGTGCCAGCAGCTTGGCAGGGTTCGATGAGCAGTTCTTC.

V gene TRBV7-2 combines with J gene TRBJ2-3, with 10 bases that match TRBD2. The junction had 5 bases not matched to a gene; V was cut back by 5 bases and J by 0 bases. Germline CDR1 and CDR2: SGHTA and FQGNSA. The CDR3 has 16 amino acids. CDR3 region: CASSEVAGGSTDTQYF. For the CDR3, the DNA is TGTGCCAGCAGCGAAGTAGCGGGGGGAAGCACAGATACGCAGTATTTT.

The J gene is TRBJ2-3, the V gene TRBV4-3; D remains unclear. This CDR3 is built from 11 residues. The V and J ends lost 4 bases and 6 bases respectively, with 5 bases between them. Per the germline V gene, CDR1 is LGHNA and CDR2 is YSLEER. In DNA form, the CDR3 reads TGCGCCAGCAGCCTGGACGATACGCAGTATTTT. This codes for CASSLDDTQYF.

This clone was seen a few times. The rearrangement links TRBV4-1 to TRBJ1-2; D not resolved. Germline-derived CDR1 and CDR2 are MGHRA and YSYEKL. V lost 4 bases and J lost 0, with 12 bases in between. The CDR3 has 15 amino acids. CDR3 nucleotide sequence: TGCGCCAGCAGCCCTGGTTGGTCGGCTAACTATGGCTACACCTTC. It specifies CASSPGWSANYGYTF.

This clone has just a few counts. V is TRBV6-5 and J is TRBJ1-1; TRBD1 is a possible D gene (5 bases). V lost 10 bases and J lost 4, with 13 bases in between. Germline-derived CDR1 and CDR2 are MNHEY and SVGAGI. The CDR3 spans 12 residues. CDR3: CATRTQGTEAFF. CDR3 bases: TGTGCCACCAGGACGCAGGGCACTGAAGCTTTCTTT.

The chain joins TRBV29-1 to TRBJ2-7; D is unclear. This CDR3 spans 15 amino acids. The V gene's germline CDR1 is SQVTM and CDR2 ANQGSEA. V was cut by 5 bases and J by 0 bases, with 17 bases left in between. The CDR3 nucleotides are TGCAGCGTTATGGTCATAGGCTTTCGCTCCTACGAGCAGTACTTC. Its protein product is CSVMVIGFRSYEQYF.

This clone appeared once. The rearrangement uses TRBV7-9 and TRBJ2-2, with a tentative D call TRBD2 (7 bases). CDR3 length equals 16 residues. Germline V gene sequence: CDR1 SEHNR, CDR2 FQNEAQ (reference sequence). Trimming left V 4 bases short and J 3 bases short, with 15 bases between. DNA for the CDR3: TGTGCCAGCAGCTACCGCGGGGGCTCGGACACCGGGGAGCTGTTTTTT. Its translation: CASSYRGGSDTGELFF. Full variable domain (remainder filled in from reference TRBV7-9 and TRBJ2-2): DTGVSQNPRHKITKRGQNVTFRCDPISEHNRLYWYRQTLGQGPEFLTYFQNEAQLEKSRLLSDRFSAERPKGSFSTLEIQRTEQGDSAMYLCASSYRGGSDTGELFFGEGSRLTVL.

V gene TRBV7-9 combines with J gene TRBJ2-1; D not certain. The germline CDR1 and CDR2 sequences are SEHNR and FQNEAQ (reference sequence). The CDR3 contains 13 residues. The V and J ends lost 1 base and 14 bases respectively, with 15 bases between them. The CDR3 region has the DNA TGTGCCAGCAGCTTAGATAGCACCCTTAAAGAGTTCTTC. It is translated as CASSLDSTLKEFF.

The chain couples TRBV7-6 to TRBJ2-1; D not certain. V was cut by 4 bases and J by 8 bases, with 9 bases left in between. Germline-derived CDR1 and CDR2 are SGHVS and FNYEAQ. There are 12 residues in the CDR3. CDR3 in amino acids: CASSSLIDEQFF. The CDR3 bases are TGTGCCAGCAGCTCTCTTATCGATGAGCAGTTCTTC.

The CDR3 here is CATQSTGTLYGYTF. DNA of the CDR3: TGTGCCACCCAGTCGACCGGGACCCTCTATGGCTACACCTTC. The rearrangement uses TRBV10-3 and TRBJ1-2, with TRBD1 as a possible D gene (5 bases). Germline V lookup: CDR1 ENHRY, CDR2 SYGVKD. The V and J ends lost 10 bases and 4 bases respectively, with 19 bases between them. This CDR3 spans 14 amino acids.

The chain recombines TRBV5-1 with TRBJ1-4; 8 positions match TRBD1. V was clipped by 4 bases and J by 7 bases; unmatched bases: 9. Per germline, CDR1 SGHRS and CDR2 YFSETQ. This CDR3 has 15 residues. CDR3 in amino acids: CASSPDGQGGEKLFF. Written as DNA, the CDR3 is TGCGCCAGCAGCCCAGACGGACAGGGAGGTGAAAAACTGTTTTTT.

The chain is built from TRBV4-1 and TRBJ1-3, with a possible D match to TRBD1 (6 bases). The germline V gene encodes CDR1 MGHRA and CDR2 YSYEKL. This CDR3 comprises 17 residues. Trimming shortened V by 4 bases and J by 4 bases, and 20 bases separated the two germline ends. The CDR3 sequence is CASSLQPAGGAGNTIYF. CDR3 nucleotides: TGCGCCAGCAGCCTTCAACCGGCGGGGGGCGCCGGAAACACCATATATTTT.

The gene calls are TRBV7-2 and TRBJ1-5; no definite D call. Per germline, CDR1 SGHTA and CDR2 FQGNSA. Trimming left V 7 bases short and J 4 bases short, with 11 bases between. There are 13 residues in the CDR3. The CDR3 loop is CASTKEANQPQHF. In DNA, the CDR3 is TGTGCCAGCACCAAAGAGGCAAATCAGCCCCAGCATTTT.

This clone has at least ten counts. The same CDR3 also results from other DNA sequences found in this sample. DNA of the CDR3: TGTGCCAGCAGCTTGGGACTAGCGGGAGTCAGCAATGAGCAGTTCTTC. Translating it yields CASSLGLAGVSNEQFF. This chain links TRBV5-6 with TRBJ2-1; TRBD2 agrees at 12 bases. CDR1 is SGHDT and CDR2 is YYEEEE in the germline V gene. This CDR3 comprises 16 residues. V shed 0 bases and J 6 bases; nucleotides not matched to a gene: 4.

The CDR3 spells CARYRDRGRSGGTEAFF. CDR3 nucleotide sequence: TGTGCCAGATACCGGGACAGGGGCCGCTCCGGTGGGACTGAAGCTTTCTTT. The genes are TRBV19 and TRBJ1-1; TRBD1 matches at 10 bases. The CDR3 consists of 17 residues. Germline lookup yields CDR1 LNHDA and CDR2 SQIVND (reference sequence). Trimming at V came to 9 bases and at J to 5 bases, leaving 18 bases not matched to a gene.

The chain has TRBV7-7 and TRBJ2-2; tentatively, D is TRBD1 (5 bases). Trimming stripped 5 bases from V and 6 bases from J, with 10 bases between. This CDR3 has 13 residues. Germline CDR1 SSHAT, CDR2 FNYEAQ (reference sequence). The CDR3 nucleotides are TGTGCCAGCAGCGTTACAGGCCCCGGGGAGCTGTTTTTT. Translated: CASSVTGPGELFF.

The chain joins TRBV6-6 to TRBJ1-1; no firm D call. The CDR3 consists of 15 residues. Trimming shortened V by 0 bases and J by 1 base, and 9 bases separated the two germline ends. Germline V gives CDR1 MNHNY, CDR2 SVGAGI (reference sequence). This CDR3 is CASSYSMRWNTEAFF. The DNA of the CDR3 is TGTGCCAGCAGTTACTCGATGCGGTGGAACACTGAAGCTTTCTTT.

The chain employs TRBV6-6 and TRBJ1-4; D call uncertain. Trimming stripped 8 bases from V and 11 bases from J, with 21 bases between. This CDR3 comprises 14 residues. Looked up from germline, CDR1 is MNHNY and CDR2 is SVGAGI (reference sequence). The chain's CDR3 is CASALGGGERKLFF. The DNA for the CDR3 is TGTGCCAGCGCTCTGGGAGGCGGCGAGAGGAAACTGTTTTTT.

The rearrangement uses TRBV5-1 and TRBJ1-2; D possibly corresponds to TRBD1 (6 bases). Trimming removed 0 bases from V and 6 bases from J, with 12 bases in between. This CDR3 has 14 residues. Germline V lookup: CDR1 SGHRS, CDR2 YFSETQ. CDR3 sequence: CASSLGGGDNGYTF. CDR3 in DNA: TGCGCCAGCAGCTTGGGAGGGGGAGACAATGGCTACACCTTC.

The chain has TRBV29-1 and TRBJ1-1; D gene uncertain. Germline V CDR1 and CDR2: SQVTM, ANQGSEA. The ends were cut back, 4 bases at V and 0 bases at J, with 6 bases in the middle. The CDR3 sequence is 12 residues long. The CDR3 DNA reads TGCAGCGTTGTAGAGCTGAACACTGAAGCTTTCTTT. Its protein product is CSVVELNTEAFF.

DNA of the CDR3: TGTGCCAGCTCACCACAGAATGCAGATACGCAGTATTTT. Its protein product is CASSPQNADTQYF. The rearrangement uses TRBV18 and TRBJ2-3; the D is unclear. CDR1 is KGHSH, CDR2 LQKENI, per germline. Trimming shortened V by 1 base and J by 4 bases, and 6 bases separated the two germline ends. The CDR3 runs 13 residues.

The chain has TRBV11-3 and TRBJ1-2, with TRBD1 identical over 8 bases. CDR3 length: 14 residues. J lost 4 bases, V lost 5 bases, and 6 bases had no gene match. Germline V CDR1 and CDR2: SGHNT, YENEEA. CDR3 region: CASSPDRVGYGYTF. In DNA, the CDR3 is TGTGCCAGCAGCCCGGACAGGGTGGGCTATGGCTACACCTTC.